This T cell receptor beta chain emerged from a study of blood T cell repertoires in COVID-19. Study in general: Both acute and convalescent COVID-19 samples were obtained from the United States, Italy and Spain. From T cells, B-cell-depleted T cells, or PBMCs came the material, which was cDNA or gDNA.

This table comes from immunoSEQ multiplex PCR, and its TCRdb copy is limited to in-frame clones, with some not included. Of 180,000 or so clones listed, roughly nine tenths were seen once; the top ten hold approximately 6.7%. Germline values: CDR1 SGDLS, CDR2 YYNGEE. After removal of 0 bases from V and 2 bases from J, the junction contained 4 bases not matched to a gene. The CDR3 has 16 residues. The receptor was derived from a man aged 40-50 years with acute or convalescent COVID-19. The V and J genes are TRBV9 and TRBJ2-1; 8 bases line up with TRBD2. Sequences were obtained from peripheral blood. CDR3 sequence: CASSVELGGAYNEQFF. The CDR3 DNA follows: TGTGCCAGCAGCGTAGAACTCGGGGGGGCCTACAATGAGCAGTTCTTC.